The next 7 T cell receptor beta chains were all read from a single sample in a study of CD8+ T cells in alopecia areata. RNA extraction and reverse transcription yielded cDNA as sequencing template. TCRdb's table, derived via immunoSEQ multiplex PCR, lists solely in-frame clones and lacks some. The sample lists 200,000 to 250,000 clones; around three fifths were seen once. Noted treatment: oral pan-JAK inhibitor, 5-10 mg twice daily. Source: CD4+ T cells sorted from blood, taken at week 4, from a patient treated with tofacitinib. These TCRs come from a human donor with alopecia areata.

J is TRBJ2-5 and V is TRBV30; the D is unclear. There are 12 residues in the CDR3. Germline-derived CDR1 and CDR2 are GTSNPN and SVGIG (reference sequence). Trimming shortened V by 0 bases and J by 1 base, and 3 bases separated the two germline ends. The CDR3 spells CAWSVTQETQYF. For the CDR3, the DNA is TGTGCCTGGAGTGTTACCCAAGAGACCCAGTACTTC.

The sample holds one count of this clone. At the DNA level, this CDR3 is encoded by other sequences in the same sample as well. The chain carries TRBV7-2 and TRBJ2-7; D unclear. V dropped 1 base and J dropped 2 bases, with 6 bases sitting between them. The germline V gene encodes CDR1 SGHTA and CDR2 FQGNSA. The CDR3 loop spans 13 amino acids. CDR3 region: CASSLGVAYEQYF. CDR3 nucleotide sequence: TGTGCCAGCAGCTTAGGAGTTGCCTACGAGCAGTACTTC. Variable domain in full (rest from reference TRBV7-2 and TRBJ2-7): GAGVSQSPSNKVTEKGKDVELRCDPISGHTALYWYRQSLGQGLEFLIYFQGNSAPDKSGLPSDRFSAERTGGSVSTLTIQRTQQEDSAVYLCASSLGVAYEQYFGPGTRLTVT.

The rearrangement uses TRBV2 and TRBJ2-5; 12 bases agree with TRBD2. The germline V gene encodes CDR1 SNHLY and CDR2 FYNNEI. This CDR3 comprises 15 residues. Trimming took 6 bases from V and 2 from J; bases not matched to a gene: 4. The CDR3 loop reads CASSWTSGTQETQYF. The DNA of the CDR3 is TGTGCCAGCAGCTGGACTAGCGGGACACAAGAGACCCAGTACTTC. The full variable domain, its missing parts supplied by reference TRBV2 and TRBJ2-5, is EPEVTQTPSHQVTQMGQEVILRCVPISNHLYFYWYRQILGQKVEFLVSFYNNEISEKSEIFDDQFSVERPDGSNFTLKIRSTKLEDSAMYFCASSWTSGTQETQYFGPGTRLLVL.

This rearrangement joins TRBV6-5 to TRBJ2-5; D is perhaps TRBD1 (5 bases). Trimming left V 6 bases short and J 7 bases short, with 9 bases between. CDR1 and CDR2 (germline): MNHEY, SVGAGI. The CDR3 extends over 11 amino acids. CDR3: CASSLGVTQYF. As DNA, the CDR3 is TGTGCCAGCAGCCTAGGGGTGACCCAGTACTTC.

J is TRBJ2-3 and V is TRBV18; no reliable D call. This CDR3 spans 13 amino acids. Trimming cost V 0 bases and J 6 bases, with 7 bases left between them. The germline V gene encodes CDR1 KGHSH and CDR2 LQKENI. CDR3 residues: CASSPPMIDTQYF. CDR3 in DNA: TGTGCCAGCTCACCACCGATGATTGATACGCAGTATTTT.

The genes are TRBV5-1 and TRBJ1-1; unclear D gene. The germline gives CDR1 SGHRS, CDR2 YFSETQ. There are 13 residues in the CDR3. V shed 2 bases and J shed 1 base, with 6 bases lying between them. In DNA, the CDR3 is TGCGCCAGCAGCTTAACGGAGAACACTGAAGCTTTCTTT. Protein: CASSLTENTEAFF.

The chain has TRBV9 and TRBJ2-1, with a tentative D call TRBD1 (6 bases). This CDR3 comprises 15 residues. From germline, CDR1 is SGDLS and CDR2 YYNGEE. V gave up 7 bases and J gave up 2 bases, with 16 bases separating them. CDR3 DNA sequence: TGTGCCAGCTCAACAGGGATCCTTACCTACAATGAGCAGTTCTTC. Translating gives CASSTGILTYNEQFF.